This passage covers 32 T cell receptor beta chains from one sample sequenced in a study of blood T cell repertoires in COVID-19. Some clones are missing from TCRdb's copy, which holds only in-frame ones; the method was immunoSEQ multiplex PCR. The table shows 150,000 to 200,000 clones, with more than 75% occurring only once. The sequenced sample consisted of PBMCs or T cells enriched from blood (not recorded which). Every receptor here comes from a woman between 50 and 59 years old with acute COVID-19.

The chain carries TRBV5-5 and TRBJ1-2; D call uncertain. The germline V gene encodes CDR1 SGHKS and CDR2 YYEKEE (reference sequence). Trimming shortened V by 0 bases and J by 7 bases, and 7 bases separated the two germline ends. CDR3 length: 12 residues. The CDR3 region is CASSLESFGYTF. The CDR3 DNA sequence: TGTGCCAGCAGCTTGGAGAGTTTTGGCTACACCTTC.

The chain is built from TRBV9 and TRBJ2-1; 13 nucleotides agree with TRBD2. Germline CDR1 reads SGDLS; CDR2 reads YYNGEE. Germline trimming cut 0 bases from V and 3 bases from J; bases unmatched to any gene: 0. The CDR3 has 16 residues. The CDR3 here is CASSVGLAGGYNEQFF. The CDR3 nucleotides are TGTGCCAGCAGCGTAGGACTAGCGGGGGGCTACAATGAGCAGTTCTTC.

CDR3 DNA sequence: TGTGCCAGCAGCTTAGCTCCAGGGCTGAGGCAGCCTGAAGCTTTCTTT. It translates to CASSLAPGLRQPEAFF. This chain links TRBV7-2 with TRBJ1-1; a possible D gene is TRBD1 (5 bases). CDR1 is SGHTA, CDR2 FQGNSA, per germline. This CDR3 is built from 16 residues. V was cut by 0 bases and J by 6 bases, with 17 bases left in between.

The chain combines TRBV7-9 with TRBJ2-2; maybe TRBD1 (6 bases). V was pared by 7 bases and J by 9 bases, with 12 bases between. This CDR3 contains 12 residues. CDR1 is SEHNR and CDR2 is FQNEAQ in the germline V gene (reference sequence). This CDR3 reads CASIEGDWELFF. CDR3 in DNA: TGTGCCAGCATCGAGGGGGATTGGGAGCTGTTTTTT.

The gene calls are TRBV6-4 and TRBJ2-2; TRBD2 matches at 9 bases. Germline CDR1 is MRHNA and CDR2 is SNTAGT. The CDR3 runs to 14 residues. The ends lost 3 bases at V and 6 bases at J; junction bases unmatched: 2. CDR3: CASSEVAGAGELFF. As DNA, the CDR3 is TGTGCCAGCAGTGAAGTAGCGGGGGCCGGGGAGCTGTTTTTT.

This chain uses TRBV5-6 with TRBJ2-1; no clear D gene. The CDR3 consists of 11 residues. Per the germline V gene, CDR1 is SGHDT and CDR2 is YYEEEE. Trimming took off 0 bases at V and 11 bases at J, with 6 bases between the two ends. CDR3 amino acids: CASSLGTQQFF. The CDR3 DNA reads TGTGCCAGCAGCTTGGGAACTCAGCAGTTCTTC.

This sequence joins TRBV6-1 and TRBJ1-1; D remains unclear. The germline gives CDR1 MNHNS, CDR2 SASEGT. This CDR3 is 15 amino acids long. With 0 bases removed from V and 4 bases from J, the gap between germline ends came to 12 bases. The CDR3 region has the DNA TGTGCCAGCAGTGAAGCGCGATCGGGAATCACTGAAGCTTTCTTT. Encoded protein: CASSEARSGITEAFF.

The chain is built from TRBV21-1 and TRBJ2-7; the DNA was not compared with TRBD2, the D call given in the table. TRBV21-1 is deemed a pseudogene. The CDR3 runs 14 residues. CDR3 loop: CASTPGGESNEQYV. In DNA form, the CDR3 reads TGTGCCAGCACACCCGGGGGGGAAAGTAACGAGCAGTACGTC.

The genes are TRBV29-1 and TRBJ1-2; 7 bases are shared with TRBD1. The length of the CDR3 is 14 residues. Looked up from germline, CDR1 is SQVTM and CDR2 is ANQGSEA. V dropped 3 bases and J dropped 1; count of bases not matched to a gene: 5. CDR3 sequence (DNA): TGCAGCGTTGATGGGGACAGCAATAACTATGGCTACACCTTC. Its protein is CSVDGDSNNYGYTF.

This chain joins TRBV5-1 and TRBJ2-4, with TRBD2 matching over 11 bases. The CDR3 runs 16 residues. Losses at the gene ends were 0 bases for V and 1 base for J; bases not matched to a gene: 0. Per germline, CDR1 SGHRS and CDR2 YFSETQ. In DNA form, the CDR3 reads TGCGCCAGCAGCTTGGCTAGCGGGGGGGCCAAAAACATTCAGTACTTC. It translates to CASSLASGGAKNIQYF. Looking up the rest from reference TRBV5-1 and TRBJ2-4 gives the full variable domain: KAGVTQTPRYLIKTRGQQVTLSCSPISGHRSVSWYQQTPGQGLQFLFEYFSETQRNKGNFPGRFSGRQFSNSRSEMNVSTLELGDSALYLCASSLASGGAKNIQYFGAGTRLSVL.

This clone was recorded only once. CDR3 loop: CASSQEAIQPQHF. CDR3 DNA sequence: TGTGCCAGCTCCCAGGAGGCAATCCAGCCCCAGCATTTT. The rearrangement links TRBV2 to TRBJ1-5; D gene uncertain. V gave up 8 bases and J gave up 7 bases, with 15 bases separating them. The length of the CDR3 is 13 residues. Germline V gene lookup returns CDR1 SNHLY and CDR2 FYNNEI.

J is TRBJ1-1 and V is TRBV18, with D perhaps TRBD1 (5 bases). From germline, CDR1 is KGHSH and CDR2 LQKENI. The CDR3 sequence is 14 residues long. Trimming pared 2 bases from V and 1 base from J, leaving 8 bases between. This CDR3 is CASSPGHRNTEAFF. CDR3 DNA: TGTGCCAGCTCACCAGGACACCGGAACACTGAAGCTTTCTTT.

Of note for this clone: This may come from a read error, since a much larger clone is one base off. The chain has TRBV7-2 and TRBJ1-5, with D unresolved. Trimming removed 0 bases from V and 11 bases from J, with 11 bases in between. The length of the CDR3 is 13 residues. CDR1 and CDR2 from the germline V gene are SGHTA and FQGNSA. The CDR3 sequence: CASSLASEQSQHF. The CDR3 bases are TGTGCCAGCAGCTTAGCATCAGAACAGTCCCAGCATTTT.

This clone was detected a few times. The chain is built from TRBV24-1 and TRBJ2-5, with 12 bases fitting TRBD1. Germline assignment: CDR1 KGHDR and CDR2 SFDVKD. V lost 3 bases, J lost 3 bases, and 13 bases stayed unmatched. The CDR3 has 19 amino acids. The CDR3 nucleotides read TGTGCCACCAGTGATCCTCTCGGGACAGGGGGCGAGGGTAAAGAGACCCAGTACTTC. Amino acids: CATSDPLGTGGEGKETQYF.

The rearrangement uses TRBV7-9 and TRBJ1-1; perhaps TRBD1 as D (5 bases). Germline V gives CDR1 SEHNR, CDR2 FQNEAQ (reference sequence). Trimming took off 5 bases at V and 10 bases at J, with 17 bases between the two ends. CDR3 length: 13 amino acids. The CDR3 DNA is TGTGCCAGCAGCCCCCCCCGTGGAAGGGGAGCTTTCTTT. Protein sequence: CASSPPRGRGAFF.

The chain is built from TRBV4-1 and TRBJ1-2; 11 nucleotides line up with TRBD1. The germline CDR1 and CDR2 sequences are MGHRA and YSYEKL. The CDR3 runs to 15 residues. Germline trimming cut 0 bases from V and 7 bases from J; bases unmatched to any gene: 4. CDR3 residues: CASSQEGTGGSGYTF. The CDR3 bases are TGCGCCAGCAGCCAAGAGGGGACAGGGGGAAGTGGCTACACCTTC.

The chain recombines TRBV5-5 with TRBJ1-4; 8 bases align to TRBD1. With 2 bases clipped from V and 2 bases from J, the junction kept 5 bases outside the gene matches. The germline V gene has CDR1 SGHKS and CDR2 YYEKEE (reference sequence). The CDR3 spans 16 residues. DNA of the CDR3: TGTGCCAGCAGCTTAGACAGGGGAACGACTAATGAAAAACTGTTTTTT. As protein: CASSLDRGTTNEKLFF.

The rearrangement joins TRBV19 to TRBJ1-5; TRBD1 aligns across 7 bases. The CDR3 is made up of 14 amino acids. Trimming at V came to 9 bases and at J to 6 bases, leaving 11 bases not matched to a gene. Germline V gene data show CDR1 as LNHDA and CDR2 as SQIVND (reference sequence). CDR3 sequence reads: CASFGTGDRQPQHF. CDR3 DNA sequence: TGTGCCAGCTTTGGTACAGGGGATCGTCAGCCCCAGCATTTT.

The chain carries TRBV25-1 and TRBJ1-1; D is ambiguous. Trimming stripped 2 bases from V and 6 bases from J, with 10 bases between. CDR1 and CDR2 from the germline V gene are MGHDK and SYGVNS. The CDR3 is made up of 13 amino acids. The CDR3 region is CASSEIHDPEAFF. The CDR3 DNA reads TGTGCCAGCAGTGAAATACATGATCCTGAAGCTTTCTTT.

In this sample, this clone turned up a few times. The chain is built from TRBV19 and TRBJ2-1; weak D call: TRBD1 (5 bases). Deletions cut 7 bases from V and 7 bases from J, with 17 bases between. Germline V gene data show CDR1 as LNHDA and CDR2 as SQIVND (reference sequence). This CDR3 spans 14 amino acids. The CDR3 nucleotides are TGTGCCAGTATGGGGCTCACCCTTAGTAATGAGCAGTTCTTC. It yields the protein CASMGLTLSNEQFF.

CDR3 residues: CASSVVQDGGYTF. The CDR3 bases are TGTGCCAGCAGCGTAGTACAGGATGGTGGCTACACCTTC. The chain has TRBV9 and TRBJ1-2, with D perhaps matching TRBD1 (5 bases). Looked up from germline, CDR1 is SGDLS and CDR2 is YYNGEE. With 0 bases removed from V and 7 bases from J, the gap between germline ends came to 10 bases. The CDR3 spans 13 residues.

The genes are TRBV11-2 and TRBJ1-2; D remains ambiguous. The length of the CDR3 is 15 residues. V was trimmed by 2 bases and J by 4 bases, leaving 14 bases between them. Germline CDR1 SGHAT, CDR2 FQNNGV. Here the CDR3 reads CASSLINVWAYGYTF. The CDR3 DNA reads as TGTGCCAGCAGCTTAATAAACGTTTGGGCCTATGGCTACACCTTC.

V gene TRBV18 combines with J gene TRBJ2-5, with 8 bases identical to TRBD1. This CDR3 spans 15 amino acids. Germline-derived CDR1 and CDR2 are KGHSH and LQKENI. With V trimmed by 2 bases and J by 4 bases, 6 bases remained unmatched. The CDR3 bases are TGTGCCAGCTCACCAGGGACAGGACCTACAGAGACCCAGTACTTC. This encodes CASSPGTGPTETQYF. The whole variable domain, filled in from reference TRBV18 and TRBJ2-5, reads NAGVMQNPRHLVRRRGQEARLRCSPMKGHSHVYWYRQLPEEGLKFMVYLQKENIIDESGMPKERFSAEFPKEGPSILRIQQVVRGDSAAYFCASSPGTGPTETQYFGPGTRLLVL.

The chain carries TRBV15 and TRBJ2-7, with D possibly matching TRBD1 (6 bases). V was clipped by 3 bases and J by 6 bases, with 9 bases between them. The germline V gene has CDR1 LNHNV and CDR2 YYDKDF (reference sequence). The CDR3 has 12 amino acids. Written as DNA, the CDR3 is TGTGCCACCAGCAGCAGGGGCAGCGAGCAGTACGTC. It translates to CATSSRGSEQYV.

The rearrangement joins TRBV29-1 to TRBJ1-2; the match to TRBD1 covers 8 bases. This CDR3 spans 14 amino acids. Trimming took 6 bases from V and 1 from J; bases not matched to a gene: 7. CDR1 is SQVTM, CDR2 ANQGSEA, per germline. CDR3 coding DNA: TGCAGCGTCCTAGGACAGGGCCTTAACTATGGCTACACCTTC. This codes for CSVLGQGLNYGYTF.

The V gene is TRBV19, the J gene TRBJ1-1; a possible D gene is TRBD1 (6 bases). In germline, CDR1 is LNHDA, CDR2 SQIVND (reference sequence). The CDR3 is made up of 14 amino acids. Between the trimmed V and J ends, which lost 5 bases and 5 bases, there was a span of 15 bases. Here the CDR3 DNA reads TGTGCCAGTAGTGCCCAAGGGGGGGCAACTGAAGCTTTCTTT. Its translation: CASSAQGGATEAFF.

This clone was observed a handful of times. The chain joins TRBV4-3 to TRBJ1-6, with no clear D. The V end was cut by 1 base, the J end by 9 bases, with 10 bases between. In germline, CDR1 is LGHNA, CDR2 YSLEER. The CDR3 totals 14 residues. For the CDR3, the DNA is TGCGCCAGCAGCCAAGGAGGGAAAGTTTCACCCCTCCACTTT. This sequence encodes CASSQGGKVSPLHF.

CDR3 protein: CASSESGGTGDVSDGYTF. In DNA, the CDR3 is TGTGCCAGCAGTGAAAGTGGCGGGACAGGGGACGTCTCTGATGGCTACACCTTC. This chain uses TRBV2 with TRBJ1-2; 10 bases line up with TRBD1. The ends lost 2 bases at V and 6 bases at J; junction bases unmatched: 15. There are 18 residues in the CDR3. CDR1 and CDR2 (germline): SNHLY, FYNNEI.

In DNA, the CDR3 is TGTGCCAGCAGTGATCCGAGAACTAAAAACATTCAGTACTTC. It codes for CASSDPRTKNIQYF. This chain uses TRBV25-1 with TRBJ2-4, with D uncertain. Germline V gives CDR1 MGHDK, CDR2 SYGVNS. With 3 bases removed from V and 4 bases from J, the gap between germline ends came to 10 bases. The CDR3 covers 14 residues.

The V and J genes are TRBV3-1 (or the pseudogene TRBV3-2) and TRBJ1-1; possible D gene TRBD1, 5 bases. CDR3 size: 14 residues. Germline V gene sequence: CDR1 LGHDT, CDR2 YNNKEL (reference sequence). Between the trimmed V and J ends, which lost 0 bases and 5 bases, there was a span of 10 bases. Written as DNA, the CDR3 is TGTGCCAGCAGCCAAGATTTAAGGGGAACTGAAGCTTTCTTT. Its protein product is CASSQDLRGTEAFF.

The V call is TRBV7-7, the J call TRBJ2-5; D might be TRBD1 (5 bases). Per the germline V gene, CDR1 is SSHAT and CDR2 is FNYEAQ (reference sequence). The CDR3 has 12 residues. V was trimmed by 1 base and J by 7 bases, leaving 7 bases between them. The CDR3 coding sequence is TGTGCCAGCAGCTTAGGCCAGGGGACCCAGTACTTC. Its translation: CASSLGQGTQYF. Filled out from reference TRBV7-7 and TRBJ2-5, the complete variable domain reads GAGVSQSPRYKVTKRGQDVTLRCDPISSHATLYWYQQALGQGPEFLTYFNYEAQPDKSGLPSDRFSAERPEGSISTLTIQRTEQRDSAMYRCASSLGQGTQYFGPGTRLLVL.

The V call is TRBV7-2, the J call TRBJ1-1, with D hard to call. Trimming stripped 5 bases from V and 8 bases from J, with 12 bases between. The CDR3 sequence is 12 residues long. Germline V lookup: CDR1 SGHTA, CDR2 FQGNSA. Here the CDR3 reads CASSPRSREAFF. As DNA, the CDR3 is TGTGCCAGCAGCCCGAGGTCACGGGAAGCTTTCTTT. Using reference TRBV7-2 and TRBJ1-1 for the parts outside the CDR3, the full variable domain is GAGVSQSPSNKVTEKGKDVELRCDPISGHTALYWYRQSLGQGLEFLIYFQGNSAPDKSGLPSDRFSAERTGGSVSTLTIQRTQQEDSAVYLCASSPRSREAFFGQGTRLTVV.